This T cell receptor beta chain is from a study of blood T cell repertoires in COVID-19. At the level of the study: The study drew acute and convalescent COVID-19 samples from the United States, Italy and Spain.

Assignment of participants to cohorts was predicated upon participant-reported clinical history. The germline V gene encodes CDR1 LGHNA and CDR2 YNFKEQ. The ends lost 0 bases at V and 5 bases at J; junction bases unmatched: 4. The CDR3 consists of 16 residues. Profiled with immunoSEQ multiplex PCR; TCRdb holds only in-frame clones, not every one. The sample includes about 270,000 clones, 75% to 90% of them seen just once. The source is a woman aged 30 to 39 with acute COVID-19. Input material: PBMCs or T cells enriched from blood (not recorded which). The chain couples TRBV4-2 to TRBJ2-2; 9 nucleotides match TRBD2. The CDR3 sequence is CASSQEVLAGTGELFF. CDR3 nucleotide sequence: TGTGCCAGCAGCCAAGAAGTCCTAGCGGGAACCGGGGAGCTGTTTTTT.